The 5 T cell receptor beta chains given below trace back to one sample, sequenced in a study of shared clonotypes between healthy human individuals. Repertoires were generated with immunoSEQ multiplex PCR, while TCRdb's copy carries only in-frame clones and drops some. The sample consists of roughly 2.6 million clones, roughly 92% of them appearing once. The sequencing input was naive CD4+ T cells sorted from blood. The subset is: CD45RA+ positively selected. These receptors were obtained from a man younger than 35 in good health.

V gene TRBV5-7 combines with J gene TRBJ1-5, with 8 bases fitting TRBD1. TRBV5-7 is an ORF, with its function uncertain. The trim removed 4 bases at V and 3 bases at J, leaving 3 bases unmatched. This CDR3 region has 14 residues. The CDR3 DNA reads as TGTGCCAGCAGCCCGGACAGGGTCAATCAGCCCCAGCATTTT. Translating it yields CASSPDRVNQPQHF.

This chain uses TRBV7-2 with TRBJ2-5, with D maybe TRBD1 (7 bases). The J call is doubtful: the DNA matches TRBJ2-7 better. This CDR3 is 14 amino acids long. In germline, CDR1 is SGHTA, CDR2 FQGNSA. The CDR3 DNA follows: TGTGCCAGCACCGTCAGGGGGGCCTCCTACGAGCAGTACTTC. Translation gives CASTVRGASYEQYF.

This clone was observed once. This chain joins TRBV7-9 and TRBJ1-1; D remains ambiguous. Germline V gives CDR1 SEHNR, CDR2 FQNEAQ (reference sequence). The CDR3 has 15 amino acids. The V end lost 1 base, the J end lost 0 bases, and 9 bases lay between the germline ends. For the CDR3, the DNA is TGTGCCAGCAGCTTAGTGACGGGCATGAACACTGAAGCTTTCTTT. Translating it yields CASSLVTGMNTEAFF.

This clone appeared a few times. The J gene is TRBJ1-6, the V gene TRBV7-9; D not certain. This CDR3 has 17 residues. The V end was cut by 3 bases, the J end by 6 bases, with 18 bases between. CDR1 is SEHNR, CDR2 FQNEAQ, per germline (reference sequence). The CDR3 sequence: CASSFNAVAGVNSPLHF. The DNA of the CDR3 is TGTGCCAGCAGCTTTAATGCGGTGGCTGGGGTTAATTCACCCCTCCACTTT.

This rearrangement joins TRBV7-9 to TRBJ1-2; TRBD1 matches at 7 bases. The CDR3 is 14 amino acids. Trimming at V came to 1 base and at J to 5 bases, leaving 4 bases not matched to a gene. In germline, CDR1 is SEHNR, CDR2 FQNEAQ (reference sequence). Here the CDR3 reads CASSLGAGGYGYTF. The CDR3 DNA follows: TGTGCCAGCAGCTTAGGTGCAGGGGGGTATGGCTACACCTTC.